Reported below is one T cell receptor beta chain. The data were produced by immunoSEQ multiplex PCR, yet TCRdb's version contains in-frame clones alone and is incomplete. The sample lists hundreds of thousands of clones, 88% seen once, with 2% to 2.5% in the top ten. The sample comes from a study of blood T cell repertoires in COVID-19. Overall study context: Material from acute and convalescent COVID-19 was sourced from the United States, Italy and Spain. T cells, B-cell-depleted T cells, or PBMCs supplied cDNA or gDNA.

Germline-derived CDR1 and CDR2 are MNHEY and SVGEGT. CDR3 length: 14 amino acids. The germline V and J ends were trimmed by 6 bases and 2 bases, with 14 bases remaining between them. V gene TRBV6-2 or TRBV6-3 combines with J gene TRBJ2-7, with a weak D call TRBD2 (6 bases). The clonotype was recovered from a woman in her sixties or seventies in a cohort exposed to, infected with or recovered from COVID-19 (not recorded which). Source material: PBMCs or T cells enriched from blood (not recorded which). CDR3 residues: CASSAGLPTYEQYF. In DNA, the CDR3 is TGTGCCAGCAGCGCGGGACTGCCAACCTACGAGCAGTACTTC.